This T cell receptor beta chain emerged from a study of identifying expanded T cells in peripheral blood. Findings and limits, study-wide: Across healthy donors, higher total template counts meant significantly greater approximately two-week count variance. Differentially abundant clones: roughly 1.2 between replicates, around 17 at about 13 days, 18 to 20 at four.

CDR1 is MGHRA and CDR2 is YSYEKL in the germline V gene. J lost 5 bases, V lost 1 base, and 3 bases had no gene match. The CDR3 runs to 14 residues. Healthy donors had no documented immune events, such as infections, while sampled. Libraries were prepared by immunoSEQ multiplex PCR; TCRdb keeps only in-frame clonotypes and omits some of them. This table has about 85,000 clones, 88% appearing once. To note about this clone: Its antigen is unknown.

The receptor comes from a person between 18 and 69 years old in good health. Input material: blood. The rearrangement links TRBV4-1 to TRBJ2-5; 8 bases line up with TRBD1. CDR3 coding DNA: TGCGCCAGCAGCCAAGGGGACAGGTCGGAGACCCAGTACTTC. Residues: CASSQGDRSETQYF.